A single sample is the source of the 26 T cell receptor beta chains below, sequenced in a study of cytomegalovirus exposure and HLA in healthy donors. The PCR ran on 60 Vbeta and 13 Jbeta primers. Some clones are missing from TCRdb's copy, which holds only in-frame ones; the method was immunoSEQ multiplex PCR. The sample lists approximately 90,000 clones; roughly 80% were seen once. The sequenced material came from PBMCs. The receptors here all came from a boy aged 10-17 years in good health and CMV-seronegative.

Only one count was recorded for this clone. This chain joins TRBV16 and TRBJ1-5, with 7 nucleotides matching TRBD1. J gave up 1 base and V 4 bases, and 13 bases lay outside the gene matches. CDR1 KGHSY and CDR2 FQNENV come from the germline V gene. CDR3 length equals 18 residues. Here the CDR3 DNA reads TGTGCCAGCAGCCCTTACACAGGGGTGTTATGGAGCAATCAGCCCCAGCATTTT. The encoded protein is CASSPYTGVLWSNQPQHF.

This chain connects TRBV9 to TRBJ2-5; D might be TRBD1 or TRBD2, each matching 5 bases. The DNA matches TRBJ2-7 better at its end, which makes the J call doubtful. CDR1 and CDR2 from the germline V gene are SGDLS and YYNGEE. The CDR3 runs 13 residues. CDR3 coding DNA: TGTGCCAGCAGCGTAGTTGGGGGCTACGAGCAGTACTTC. Amino acids: CASSVVGGYEQYF.

The chain links TRBV7-3 to TRBJ1-6; 7 bases match TRBD1. J gave up 0 bases and V 2 bases, and 16 bases lay outside the gene matches. Looked up from germline, CDR1 is SGHTA and CDR2 is FQGTGA. The CDR3 has 21 residues. CDR3 DNA: TGTGCCAGCAGCTTAGCATTAGTGGGACAGACAATCAGCTCCTATAATTCACCCCTCCACTTT. Protein sequence: CASSLALVGQTISSYNSPLHF.

The V and J genes are TRBV5-6 and TRBJ1-6; TRBD1 aligns across 10 bases. With 4 bases clipped from V and 4 bases from J, the junction kept 5 bases outside the gene matches. The length of the CDR3 is 16 residues. CDR1 is SGHDT, CDR2 YYEEEE, per germline. The DNA for the CDR3 is TGTGCCAGCAGCGAGGGACAGGGGTTTTATAATTCACCCCTCCACTTT. Its protein product is CASSEGQGFYNSPLHF.

The J gene is TRBJ2-7, the V gene TRBV2; D may be TRBD2 (6 bases). Looked up from germline, CDR1 is SNHLY and CDR2 is FYNNEI. The CDR3 runs 14 residues. Trimming left V 4 bases short and J 0 bases short, with 10 bases between. CDR3 protein: CASSAGVYSYEQYF. Written as DNA, the CDR3 is TGTGCCAGCAGTGCGGGGGTCTACTCCTACGAGCAGTACTTC.

V and J are TRBV7-2 and TRBJ2-7; possibly TRBD2 for D (6 bases). Trimming took 7 bases from V and 3 from J, leaving 13 bases between them. The germline V gene encodes CDR1 SGHTA and CDR2 FQGNSA. This CDR3 region has 13 residues. The CDR3 DNA reads as TGTGCCAGCAACTTCGGAGGGAACTACGAGCAGTACTTC. Translation: CASNFGGNYEQYF.

This chain joins TRBV12-2 and TRBJ1-5; TRBD1, as called in the table, went unchecked against the DNA. TRBV12-2 is a known pseudogene. The CDR3 length is 16 residues. DNA of the CDR3: TGTGCAAGTCGCTTAGCTAGACAGGGGGCGCCCCAGCCCCAGCATTTT. Protein product: CASRLARQGAPQPQHF.

The rearrangement uses TRBV7-2 and TRBJ2-7; tentatively, D is TRBD1 (5 bases). Deletions cut 6 bases from V and 9 bases from J, with 21 bases between. Germline V gene data show CDR1 as SGHTA and CDR2 as FQGNSA. This CDR3 region has 14 residues. CDR3 DNA sequence: TGTGCCAGCAGACCTGGGGCCGGATCTGGTCCGCAGTACTTC. Amino acid sequence: CASRPGAGSGPQYF.

The chain is built from TRBV11-2 and TRBJ2-2; D not certain. The CDR3 spans 13 residues. V was trimmed by 5 bases and J by 4 bases, leaving 8 bases between them. Germline V gene lookup returns CDR1 SGHAT and CDR2 FQNNGV. The CDR3 DNA follows: TGTGCCAGCAGCCCCTGGAGCACCGGGGAGCTGTTTTTT. It codes for CASSPWSTGELFF.

V gene TRBV7-2 combines with J gene TRBJ2-1, with D unresolved. CDR1 and CDR2 (germline): SGHTA, FQGNSA. CDR3 length: 14 residues. V gave up 5 bases and J gave up 5 bases, with 13 bases separating them. CDR3 residues: CASSPSPGNNEQFF. In nucleotides, the CDR3 is TGTGCCAGCAGCCCCTCCCCCGGTAACAATGAGCAGTTCTTC.

The J gene is TRBJ2-7, the V gene TRBV7-9; 7 bases are a match to TRBD1. CDR1 is SEHNR and CDR2 is FQNEAQ in the germline V gene (reference sequence). V lost 5 bases to trimming and J lost 4 bases; unmatched junction nucleotides: 8. This CDR3 is 14 amino acids long. CDR3 region: CASSPSRDSYEQYF. The CDR3 DNA is TGTGCCAGCAGCCCGTCCCGGGACAGTTACGAGCAGTACTTC.

The V gene is TRBV25-1, the J gene TRBJ1-2, with 7 bases fitting TRBD1. V trimming: 3 bases; J trimming: 5 bases; junction bases outside the gene matches: 6. Germline V CDR1 and CDR2: MGHDK, SYGVNS. This CDR3 contains 14 residues. CDR3 protein: CASSEGSTGYGYTF. CDR3 nucleotides: TGTGCCAGCAGTGAGGGATCGACAGGGTATGGCTACACCTTC.

This clone was detected a few times. The rearrangement uses TRBV27 and TRBJ2-7; D is ambiguous. CDR3 length: 13 residues. The V gene's germline CDR1 is MNHEY and CDR2 SMNVEV (reference sequence). The V gene lost 3 bases and the J gene lost 3 bases, with 9 bases spanning the gap. The CDR3 nucleotides are TGTGCCAGCAGTTTGTCGAGAGACTACGAGCAGTACTTC. It specifies CASSLSRDYEQYF.

The rearrangement joins TRBV25-1 to TRBJ2-7; D call uncertain. The better agreement between TRBJ2-1 and the DNA end casts doubt on the J call. Germline V gives CDR1 MGHDK, CDR2 SYGVNS. The CDR3 runs 15 residues. CDR3 loop: CASSSAGPPSGEQFF. CDR3 coding DNA: TGTGCCAGCAGTTCGGCCGGCCCCCCTTCCGGAGAGCAGTTCTTC.

This chain uses TRBV7-9 with TRBJ2-5; D call uncertain. Trimming stripped 1 base from V and 2 bases from J, with 5 bases between. The CDR3 totals 13 residues. CDR1 SEHNR and CDR2 FQNEAQ come from the germline V gene (reference sequence). CDR3 bases: TGTGCCAGCAGCTTAGTACAGCAAGAGACCCAGTACTTC. Amino acid sequence: CASSLVQQETQYF. Filled out from reference TRBV7-9 and TRBJ2-5, the complete variable domain reads DTGVSQNPRHKITKRGQNVTFRCDPISEHNRLYWYRQTLGQGPEFLTYFQNEAQLEKSRLLSDRFSAERPKGSFSTLEIQRTEQGDSAMYLCASSLVQQETQYFGPGTRLLVL.

V is TRBV2 and J is TRBJ2-3; D not resolved. Germline-derived CDR1 and CDR2 are SNHLY and FYNNEI. This CDR3 has 18 amino acids. With 3 bases removed from V and 3 bases from J, the gap between germline ends came to 22 bases. CDR3 in DNA: TGTGCCAGCAGTGATCCGGTCTTTCCTGAACTGCTAACAGATACGCAGTATTTT. It translates to CASSDPVFPELLTDTQYF.

This clone was counted a single time. The chain is built from TRBV6-5 and TRBJ2-7; the match to TRBD2 covers 9 bases. This CDR3 has 15 amino acids. Germline V gives CDR1 MNHEY, CDR2 SVGAGI. The trim removed 5 bases at V and 2 bases at J, leaving 7 bases unmatched. The CDR3 loop reads CASSLFSGRTYEQYF. As DNA, the CDR3 is TGTGCCAGCAGTCTTTTTAGCGGGAGAACCTACGAGCAGTACTTC.

This clone showed up just a few times. The V gene is TRBV7-2, the J gene TRBJ2-7, with D maybe TRBD1 (5 bases). Germline values: CDR1 SGHTA, CDR2 FQGNSA. V was shortened by 1 base and J by 6 bases, with 10 bases between the two germline ends. The CDR3 is 13 residues long. The DNA of the CDR3 is TGTGCCAGCAGCTTAGGGGGCCCTTCCGAGCAGTACTTC. Encoded protein: CASSLGGPSEQYF. Full variable domain (rest looked up from reference TRBV7-2 and TRBJ2-7): GAGVSQSPSNKVTEKGKDVELRCDPISGHTALYWYRQSLGQGLEFLIYFQGNSAPDKSGLPSDRFSAERTGGSVSTLTIQRTQQEDSAVYLCASSLGGPSEQYFGPGTRLTVT.

The chain couples TRBV5-4 to TRBJ2-7, with D maybe TRBD2 (6 bases). Germline assignment: CDR1 SGHNT and CDR2 YYREEE (reference sequence). The CDR3 contains 13 residues. Trimming left V 7 bases short and J 0 bases short, with 11 bases between. CDR3 residues: CASGGGPSYEQYF. The DNA for the CDR3 is TGTGCCAGCGGCGGAGGGCCCTCCTACGAGCAGTACTTC. Supplemented by reference TRBV5-4 and TRBJ2-7, the full variable domain reads ETGVTQSPTHLIKTRGQQVTLRCSSQSGHNTVSWYQQALGQGPQFIFQYYREEENGRGNFPPRFSGLQFPNYSSELNVNALELDDSALYLCASGGGPSYEQYFGPGTRLTVT.

This clone has more than one count but fewer than ten. This chain joins TRBV18 and TRBJ1-4; D gene ambiguous. The germline V gene has CDR1 KGHSH and CDR2 LQKENI. The CDR3 loop spans 13 amino acids. Trimming took 4 bases from V and 6 from J, leaving 9 bases between them. CDR3 sequence: CASSRSIDEKLFF. DNA of the CDR3: TGTGCCAGCTCACGATCCATAGATGAAAAACTGTTTTTT.

The chain is built from TRBV30 and TRBJ1-6, with no clear D. The CDR3 extends over 14 amino acids. The germline V gene encodes CDR1 GTSNPN and CDR2 SVGIG (reference sequence). V was cut by 4 bases and J by 0 bases, with 7 bases left in between. For the CDR3, the DNA is TGTGCCTGGACGACAAGCTCCTATAATTCACCCCTCCACTTT. Translation gives CAWTTSSYNSPLHF.

The chain is built from TRBV27 and TRBJ2-5; 15 bases agree with TRBD2. CDR3 length: 19 amino acids. Trimming removed 6 bases from V and 5 bases from J; junction bases left unmatched: 16. Germline CDR1 is MNHEY and CDR2 is SMNVEV (reference sequence). The CDR3 DNA follows: TGTGCCAGCAGAGAGCCTGGACTAGCGGGAGGGGGGGGGCGGGAGACCCAGTACTTC. Encoded protein: CASREPGLAGGGGRETQYF.

The genes are TRBV28 and TRBJ1-1; D unclear. The germline V gene has CDR1 MDHEN and CDR2 SYDVKM. Trimming removed 6 bases from V and 9 bases from J, with 14 bases in between. This CDR3 has 12 residues. The CDR3 sequence: CASSLSSRQAFF. The CDR3 DNA reads as TGTGCCAGCAGCCTCAGTTCGAGGCAAGCTTTCTTT.

This clone was recorded a few times. V gene TRBV4-3 combines with J gene TRBJ1-1; D may be TRBD1 (6 bases). This CDR3 region has 14 residues. V was pared by 1 base and J by 6 bases, with 12 bases between. Germline CDR1 reads LGHNA; CDR2 reads YSLEER. The DNA of the CDR3 is TGCGCCAGCAGCCAAGGAACAGGGCTCCCTGAAGCTTTCTTT. Its translation is CASSQGTGLPEAFF.

The count of this clone is one. V usage is TRBV29-1 and J usage is TRBJ1-2; D is undetermined. V was shortened by 3 bases and J by 4 bases, with 15 bases between the two germline ends. Germline loops: CDR1 SQVTM, CDR2 ANQGSEA. The CDR3 sequence is 14 residues long. The chain's CDR3 is CSVDSTETVYGYTF. The CDR3 bases are TGCAGCGTTGATTCTACCGAGACTGTCTATGGCTACACCTTC.

V usage is TRBV6-5 and J usage is TRBJ1-5; perhaps TRBD1 as D (6 bases). V was cut by 6 bases and J by 1 base, with 10 bases left in between. CDR3 length equals 14 residues. Germline V gene data show CDR1 as MNHEY and CDR2 as SVGAGI. The chain's CDR3 is CASSQGGSNQPQHF. CDR3 DNA: TGTGCCAGCAGCCAAGGGGGAAGCAATCAGCCCCAGCATTTT.